This TCR beta chain was captured by sequencing in a study of T cell changes during pregnancy in multiple sclerosis. This table comes from immunoSEQ multiplex PCR, and its TCRdb copy is limited to in-frame clones, with some not included. The data contain approximately 88,000 clones, 85% to 95% of them singletons. The sequence derives from a female donor with multiple sclerosis, enrolled in a pregnancy study. Sequenced material: peripheral blood, taken in the third trimester of pregnancy.

CDR3 DNA: TGTGCCAGCAGCCCAGACTCGACTAGCGGGCTCGATGAGCAGTTCTTC. Its protein product is CASSPDSTSGLDEQFF. The chain uses TRBV7-2 and TRBJ2-1, with 10 positions matching TRBD2. In germline, CDR1 is SGHTA, CDR2 FQGNSA. Trimming removed 5 bases from V and 8 bases from J; junction bases left unmatched: 12. The length of the CDR3 is 16 residues.